This TCR beta chain was captured in a study of radiotherapy plus CTLA-4 blockade in lung cancer. The ends lost 3 bases at V and 6 bases at J; junction bases unmatched: 7. The CDR3 is 14 amino acids. CDR1 is SGHRS, CDR2 YFSETQ, per germline. Clones were read by immunoSEQ multiplex PCR, and TCRdb kept only the in-frame ones, dropping some. The sample shows over 85,000 clones, 88% of them seen only once. The genes are TRBV5-1 and TRBJ1-1, with 8 positions matching TRBD1. This clonotype was obtained from a human donor with non-small cell lung cancer that progressed on radiotherapy plus ipilimumab. This sample comprised peripheral blood, obtained from a patient treated with radiotherapy plus ipilimumab. The CDR3 sequence: CASSSQGALAEAFF. The CDR3 DNA follows: TGCGCCAGCAGCTCCCAGGGGGCTCTTGCTGAAGCTTTCTTT.